The 24 T cell receptor beta chains given below trace back to one sample, sequenced in a study of T cell changes during pregnancy in multiple sclerosis. Profiled with immunoSEQ multiplex PCR; TCRdb holds only in-frame clones, not every one. The sample has about 70,000 clones, roughly nine tenths seen once. Sequenced here: peripheral blood, sampled in the second trimester of pregnancy. The receptors were sampled from a female donor in good health, enrolled as a control in a pregnancy study.

The chain uses TRBV5-1 and TRBJ2-1, with D perhaps TRBD1 (6 bases). With 0 bases removed from V and 2 bases from J, the gap between germline ends came to 9 bases. The CDR3 totals 15 residues. CDR1 and CDR2 (germline): SGHRS, YFSETQ. The CDR3 DNA reads TGCGCCAGCAGCTTGGGACAGGCAGCCTACAATGAGCAGTTCTTC. It yields the protein CASSLGQAAYNEQFF.

CDR3 protein: CAISIQPMNTEAFF. The CDR3 DNA is TGTGCCATCAGCATACAGCCTATGAACACTGAAGCTTTCTTT. V and J are TRBV10-3 and TRBJ1-1, with unresolved D. Per the germline V gene, CDR1 is ENHRY and CDR2 is SYGVKD. Trimming took 6 bases from V and 0 from J, leaving 11 bases between them. The CDR3 has 14 residues.

The chain is built from TRBV4-3 and TRBJ1-3; D ambiguous. The V end lost 2 bases, the J end lost 2 bases, and 13 bases lay between the germline ends. This CDR3 spans 16 amino acids. Germline-derived CDR1 and CDR2 are LGHNA and YSLEER. CDR3 nucleotide sequence: TGCGCCAGCAGCCAACAGAGGGAAATCCCTGGAAACACCATATATTTT. Its protein is CASSQQREIPGNTIYF.

This rearrangement joins TRBV29-1 to TRBJ2-1; perhaps TRBD2 as D (5 bases). The V end was cut by 5 bases, the J end by 7 bases, with 18 bases between. CDR3 size: 14 residues. CDR1 is SQVTM, CDR2 ANQGSEA, per germline. The CDR3 is CSVPGIRGPNEQFF. The CDR3 bases are TGCAGCGTTCCCGGGATTAGAGGTCCAAATGAGCAGTTCTTC.

CDR3 region: CASSIRGGRVRVNSPLHF. The CDR3 nucleotides read TGTGCCAGCAGTATTAGAGGGGGTAGGGTTCGGGTAAATTCACCCCTCCACTTT. The V gene is TRBV11-2, the J gene TRBJ1-6; D is perhaps TRBD1 (6 bases). With 6 bases removed from V and 7 bases from J, the gap between germline ends came to 25 bases. The CDR3 consists of 18 residues. Germline CDR1 and CDR2: SGHAT and FQNNGV.

This clone occurred a few times. The V call is TRBV5-1, the J call TRBJ1-2, with 8 bases identical to TRBD1. Germline V gene data show CDR1 as SGHRS and CDR2 as YFSETQ. This CDR3 has 15 amino acids. V trimming: 0 bases; J trimming: 12 bases; junction bases outside the gene matches: 13. CDR3 protein: CASSLEEGGQATDTF. The CDR3 region has the DNA TGCGCCAGCAGCTTGGAAGAGGGGGGACAGGCGACGGACACCTTC.

This sequence joins TRBV7-8 and TRBJ2-7, with D possibly TRBD1 on 6 matching bases. V was cut by 4 bases and J by 6 bases, with 19 bases left in between. The CDR3 totals 15 residues. Looked up from germline, CDR1 is SGHVS and CDR2 is FQNEAQ. CDR3 nucleotide sequence: TGTGCCAGCAGCTCTAGGACAGCACGACCAGGCGAGCAGTACTTC. It yields the protein CASSSRTARPGEQYF.

The chain uses TRBV7-9 and TRBJ2-1; D might be TRBD2 (6 bases). Between the trimmed V and J ends, which lost 1 base and 12 bases, there was a span of 16 bases. The CDR3 is 14 amino acids. Germline CDR1 is SEHNR and CDR2 is FQNEAQ (reference sequence). The DNA of the CDR3 is TGTGCCAGCAGCTTAGGGACTACAGTTTTCGGGCAGTTCTTC. Translating gives CASSLGTTVFGQFF.

The chain combines TRBV9 with TRBJ2-7; 7 bases agree with TRBD1. V lost 5 bases and J lost 5; bases outside the gene matches: 13. Germline lookup yields CDR1 SGDLS and CDR2 YYNGEE. CDR3 size: 15 residues. The CDR3 region is CASSPRRDSIDEQYF. The CDR3 nucleotides are TGTGCCAGCAGTCCACGCCGGGACAGTATTGACGAGCAGTACTTC.

The V and J genes are TRBV4-3 and TRBJ2-2, with a tentative D call TRBD2 (5 bases). Trimming left V 3 bases short and J 4 bases short, with 15 bases between. CDR3 length: 16 residues. Germline-derived CDR1 and CDR2 are LGHNA and YSLEER. The CDR3 DNA sequence: TGCGCCAGCAGCCAGGCTAGAGCCGCGGGCACCGGGGAGCTGTTTTTT. It codes for CASSQARAAGTGELFF.

The chain couples TRBV9 to TRBJ1-4; weak D call: TRBD1 (5 bases). V gave up 2 bases and J gave up 12 bases, with 20 bases separating them. Germline CDR1 reads SGDLS; CDR2 reads YYNGEE. The CDR3 is 15 residues long. Here the CDR3 reads CASSVTGTERRELFF. In nucleotides, the CDR3 is TGTGCCAGCAGCGTTACCGGGACGGAAAGGAGGGAACTGTTTTTT.

The chain uses TRBV9 and TRBJ2-1; a possible D gene is TRBD2 (5 bases). The CDR3 length is 15 residues. V was pared by 0 bases and J by 0 bases, with 7 bases between. The germline V gene encodes CDR1 SGDLS and CDR2 YYNGEE. This CDR3 reads CASSVDSGSYNEQFF. The CDR3 DNA sequence: TGTGCCAGCAGCGTAGACAGCGGCTCCTACAATGAGCAGTTCTTC. Based on the CDR3 plus reference TRBV9 and TRBJ2-1, the full variable domain is DSGVTQTPKHLITATGQRVTLRCSPRSGDLSVYWYQQSLDQGLQFLIQYYNGEERAKGNILERFSAQQFPDLHSELNLSSLELGDSALYFCASSVDSGSYNEQFFGPGTRLTVL.

The chain uses TRBV14 and TRBJ2-5, with 7 bases that match TRBD2. Germline CDR1 and CDR2: SGHDN and FVKESK. The length of the CDR3 is 15 residues. V was pared by 1 base and J by 5 bases, with 7 bases of the junction left unmatched. The CDR3 nucleotides read TGTGCCAGCAGCCAAGGGGTAGCGGGTCGGGAGACCCAGTACTTC. Translation: CASSQGVAGRETQYF.

V gene TRBV5-6 combines with J gene TRBJ2-3; maybe TRBD2 (6 bases). This CDR3 has 12 amino acids. Per the germline V gene, CDR1 is SGHDT and CDR2 is YYEEEE. Trimming took 4 bases from V and 12 from J, leaving 15 bases between them. CDR3 residues: CASSPGRGLQYF. CDR3 in DNA: TGTGCCAGCAGCCCGGGAAGGGGACTTCAGTATTTT.

This clone has only a few counts. The V call is TRBV2, the J call TRBJ1-2; no definite D call. The CDR3 has 12 amino acids. The ends were cut back, 5 bases at V and 4 bases at J, with 8 bases in the middle. Germline V gene sequence: CDR1 SNHLY, CDR2 FYNNEI. As DNA, the CDR3 is TGTGCCAGCAGTCTTGCTAGCTATGGCTACACCTTC. It is translated as CASSLASYGYTF. Full variable domain (rest looked up from reference TRBV2 and TRBJ1-2): EPEVTQTPSHQVTQMGQEVILRCVPISNHLYFYWYRQILGQKVEFLVSFYNNEISEKSEIFDDQFSVERPDGSNFTLKIRSTKLEDSAMYFCASSLASYGYTFGSGTRLTVV.

In its sample, this clone was seen a few times. The chain carries TRBV29-1 and TRBJ2-2, with TRBD2 matching over 8 bases. The germline CDR1 and CDR2 sequences are SQVTM and ANQGSEA. J lost 3 bases, V lost 4 bases, and 7 bases had no gene match. CDR3 length: 15 amino acids. CDR3 DNA: TGCAGCGTTGCGCGGGGGGCCGGGGACACCGGGGAGCTGTTTTTT. Protein sequence: CSVARGAGDTGELFF.

This chain uses TRBV4-3 with TRBJ2-1; D not resolved. This CDR3 contains 15 residues. Germline lookup yields CDR1 LGHNA and CDR2 YSLEER. V dropped 0 bases and J dropped 5 bases, with 11 bases sitting between them. The CDR3 loop is CASSQERRPNNEQFF. The CDR3 region has the DNA TGCGCCAGCAGCCAAGAACGCAGGCCTAACAATGAGCAGTTCTTC.

This chain links TRBV7-8 with TRBJ2-3, with TRBD2 matching 10 bases. The germline V gene encodes CDR1 SGHVS and CDR2 FQNEAQ. J gave up 9 bases and V 8 bases, and 20 bases lay outside the gene matches. The CDR3 covers 17 residues. DNA for the CDR3: TGTGCCAGCCGTCCCTTGGCCCTCTCGAGCGGGGGGGCAACGCAGTATTTT. It codes for CASRPLALSSGGATQYF.

The chain employs TRBV4-3 and TRBJ2-1; D is ambiguous. The V end lost 4 bases, the J end lost 9 bases, and 16 bases lay between the germline ends. The CDR3 runs to 14 residues. Per the germline V gene, CDR1 is LGHNA and CDR2 is YSLEER. The chain's CDR3 is CASSLRSRLGEQFF. CDR3 DNA: TGCGCCAGCAGCCTCCGTAGCCGGTTAGGTGAGCAGTTCTTC.

The rearrangement joins TRBV7-9 to TRBJ1-1; tentatively, D is TRBD1 (5 bases). The CDR3 length is 11 residues. Germline CDR1 is SEHNR and CDR2 is FQNEAQ (reference sequence). V lost 5 bases to trimming and J lost 11 bases, with 12 bases between them. The CDR3 coding sequence is TGTGCCAGCAGCCCGGACACGGCGGCTTTCTTT. It codes for CASSPDTAAFF.

This clone has only a few counts. This sequence joins TRBV5-1 and TRBJ2-3; D gene uncertain. This CDR3 contains 11 residues. The ends were cut back, 4 bases at V and 3 bases at J, with 3 bases in the middle. In germline, CDR1 is SGHRS, CDR2 YFSETQ. Here the CDR3 DNA reads TGCGCCAGCAGCGTAACAGATACGCAGTATTTT. Translation gives CASSVTDTQYF.

The rearrangement links TRBV4-3 to TRBJ2-7, with 9 bases that match TRBD1. Germline trimming cut 3 bases from V and 2 bases from J; bases unmatched to any gene: 5. This CDR3 comprises 15 residues. The V gene's germline CDR1 is LGHNA and CDR2 YSLEER. The CDR3 DNA reads as TGCGCCAGCAGCCATTCGACAGGGGGAACCTACGAGCAGTACTTC. Encoded protein: CASSHSTGGTYEQYF.

The V and J genes are TRBV10-1 and TRBJ2-5, with 8 positions matching TRBD1. CDR3 length equals 16 residues. V was pared by 6 bases and J by 2 bases, with 11 bases of the junction left unmatched. From germline, CDR1 is WNHNN and CDR2 SYGVQD (reference sequence). CDR3: CASSALGTGQQETQYF. CDR3 sequence (DNA): TGCGCCAGCAGCGCCCTAGGGACAGGTCAACAAGAGACCCAGTACTTC.

The chain joins TRBV5-5 to TRBJ2-5, with 7 positions matching TRBD2. CDR1 SGHKS and CDR2 YYEKEE come from the germline V gene (reference sequence). V lost 1 base, J lost 4 bases, and 10 bases stayed unmatched. The CDR3 is made up of 16 amino acids. CDR3 sequence: CASSLWGGGGGETQYF. The CDR3 region has the DNA TGTGCCAGCAGCTTGTGGGGGGGTGGGGGAGGAGAGACCCAGTACTTC.